Listed below are T cell receptor beta chains from one sample, sequenced in a study of breast tumors, draining lymph nodes, adjacent tissues. MiXCR, run by TCRdb on the multiplex PCR reads, gives a single entry per CDR3 protein. This table has some 200,000 distinct CDR3 sequences, around 29% appearing once. The sequenced material came from axillary lymph node tissue. Every receptor here comes from a female donor with breast cancer. Some clones in this sample may be carry-over from other donors' samples. The CDR3 runs from the conserved cysteine through the conserved F or W. Fields, in order: CDR3 protein, CDR3 DNA, D gene, J gene, V gene, CDR3 length, clone size. A D gene is named only where the DNA matches it firmly. Only some rows state a clone size, as once, few, many or a class for expanded clones.

CASSPGYNEQFF	TGTGCCAGCAGCCCAGGATACAATGAGCAGTTCTTC	NA	TRBJ2-1	TRBV7-2	12	many
CASSFQGGELFF	TGTGCCAGCAGTTTCCAGGGCGGGGAGCTGTTTTTT	NA	TRBJ2-2	TRBV12-3/TRBV12-4	12	many
CASSLVRVGDEQYF	TGTGCCAGCAGCTTGGTACGGGTGGGGGACGAGCAGTACTTC	NA	TRBJ2-7	TRBV11-2	14	many
CSARVPSGNEQYF	TGCAGTGCTAGAGTTCCGAGTGGGAACGAGCAGTACTTC	NA	TRBJ2-7	TRBV20-1	13	many
CSALSIHEQYF	TGCAGTGCCCTTAGTATCCACGAGCAGTACTTC	NA	TRBJ2-7	TRBV20-1	11	many
CASSSRPGHEKLFF	TGTGCCAGCAGCTCCCGACCGGGACACGAAAAACTGTTTTTT	NA	TRBJ1-4	TRBV11-2	14	many
CASSEAGTDQPQHF	TGCGCCAGCAGTGAAGCAGGGACAGATCAGCCCCAGCATTTT	TRBD1	TRBJ1-5	TRBV10-2	14	NA
CSASTMTAPHFNSNQPQHF	TGCAGTGCTAGCACAATGACAGCCCCCCATTTCAATAGCAATCAGCCCCAGCATTTT	NA	TRBJ1-5	TRBV20-1	19	many
CATSDAGTGEVGQFF	TGTGCCACCAGTGATGCCGGGACAGGGGAAGTTGGGCAGTTCTTC	TRBD1	TRBJ2-1	TRBV24-1	15	many
CASSYSRLAGRNEQFF	TGTGCCAGCAGTTACTCGAGGCTAGCGGGAAGGAATGAGCAGTTCTTC	TRBD2	TRBJ2-1	TRBV6-5	16	NA
CSADTGGYSYEQYF	TGCAGTGCTGACACGGGAGGGTACTCCTACGAGCAGTACTTC	TRBD2	TRBJ2-7	TRBV20-1	14	many
CASSLARGGADTQYF	TGTGCCAGCAGCTTGGCCCGGGGGGGCGCAGATACGCAGTATTTT	TRBD2	TRBJ2-3	TRBV5-1	15	NA
CASSFSGTEGYGYTF	TGTGCCAGCAGCTTTTCCGGAACAGAGGGCTATGGCTACACCTTC	NA	TRBJ1-2	TRBV7-2	15	many
CASSYGTGRGGTEAFF	TGTGCCAGCAGTTATGGGACAGGTAGGGGTGGAACTGAAGCTTTCTTC	TRBD1	TRBJ1-1	TRBV6-6	16	NA
CASSYRVTGANVLTF	TGTGCCAGCAGTTACAGGGTGACCGGGGCCAACGTCCTGACTTTC	NA	TRBJ2-6	TRBV12-3/TRBV12-4	15	many
CASSPPPTSGRANEQYF	TGTGCCAGCAGCCCCCCCCCCACTAGCGGGAGGGCCAACGAGCAGTACTTC	TRBD2	TRBJ2-7	TRBV3-1	17	few
CSAREGARRSNQPQHF	TGCAGTGCTAGAGAGGGGGCCAGGCGAAGCAATCAGCCCCAGCATTTT	NA	TRBJ1-5	TRBV20-1	16	many
CSARLGVGNQPQHF	TGCAGTGCTAGGCTCGGGGTGGGCAATCAGCCCCAGCATTTT	NA	TRBJ1-5	TRBV20-1	14	many
CASSQDKLAGTYNEQFF	TGTGCCAGCAGCCAAGATAAACTAGCAGGAACCTACAATGAGCAGTTCTTC	NA	TRBJ2-1	TRBV3-1	17	NA
CASSSMVSSGNTIYF	TGTGCCAGCAGTAGTATGGTTAGCTCTGGAAACACCATATATTTT	NA	TRBJ1-3	TRBV2	15	NA
CASSATGKPSYEQYF	TGTGCCAGCAGTGCAACCGGGAAACCCTCCTACGAGCAGTACTTC	NA	TRBJ2-7	TRBV6-6	15	many
CASSPTLGQYYGYPF	TGTGCCAGCAGCCCTACCTTGGGACAGTACTATGGCTACCCCTTC	TRBD1	TRBJ1-2	TRBV7-2	15	NA
CASSRRGAREQYF	TGTGCCAGCAGCCGTCGGGGGGCTCGCGAGCAGTACTTC	NA	TRBJ2-7	TRBV13	13	many
CASSLEGNSNQPQHF	TGCGCCAGCAGCTTGGAGGGGAATAGCAATCAGCCCCAGCATTTT	NA	TRBJ1-5	TRBV5-1	15	many
CASGSLGDTDTQYF	TGTGCCTCCGGCTCGCTGGGGGACACAGATACGCAGTATTTT	NA	TRBJ2-3	TRBV7-9	14	once
CASSRPDSNYGYTF	TGCGCCAGCAGCCGTCCCGACAGTAACTATGGCTACACCTTC	NA	TRBJ1-2	TRBV4-3	14	many
CASSLGAGGKDTQYF	TGTGCCAGCAGCTTGGGGGCGGGGGGGAAAGATACGCAGTATTTT	TRBD2	TRBJ2-3	TRBV11-2	15	NA
CASSLRPLGIEQFF	TGTGCCAGCAGCTTACGCCCGCTAGGGATTGAGCAGTTCTTC	NA	TRBJ2-1	TRBV13	14	NA
CASSLDRSISGGYTF	TGTGCCAGCTCGTTGGACAGGAGTATCTCCGGTGGCTACACCTTC	TRBD1	TRBJ1-2	TRBV18	15	few
CASSARQGYWGYNEQFF	TGTGCCAGCAGTGCCCGACAGGGGTATTGGGGGTACAATGAGCAGTTCTTC	TRBD1	TRBJ2-1	TRBV2	17	NA
CAISESGGDTQYF	TGTGCCATCAGTGAGAGTGGTGGGGATACGCAGTATTTT	NA	TRBJ2-3	TRBV10-3	13	many
CASSPSGLEGRGDSEQFF	TGTGCCAGCAGCCCAAGCGGACTAGAGGGGAGGGGGGACTCAGAGCAGTTCTTC	NA	TRBJ2-1	TRBV5-1	18	NA
CASSSAGSHGYTF	TGTGCCAGCAGCTCGGCAGGTTCACATGGCTACACCTTC	NA	TRBJ1-2	TRBV7-3	13	many
CSAPFLQETQYF	TGCAGTGCCCCTTTTCTTCAAGAGACCCAGTACTTC	NA	TRBJ2-5	TRBV20-1	12	many
CASSKTSAITDTQYF	TGTGCCAGCAGCAAGACTAGTGCCATCACAGATACGCAGTATTTT	NA	TRBJ2-3	TRBV27	15	few
CSVLPYEGLNPAETQYF	TGCAGCGTTCTGCCCTATGAAGGACTAAACCCCGCGGAGACCCAGTACTTC	NA	TRBJ2-5	TRBV29-1	17	once
CASSHPGTAQYEQYF	TGCGCCAGCAGCCACCCCGGGACAGCTCAATACGAGCAGTACTTC	TRBD1	TRBJ2-7	TRBV4-1	15	many
CASSLGWPNEQYF	TGTGCCAGCAGCTTGGGCTGGCCGAATGAGCAGTATTTT	NA	TRBJ2-3	TRBV5-6	13	NA
CSASRDDYEQYF	TGCAGTGCTTCCCGGGACGACTACGAGCAGTACTTC	NA	TRBJ2-7	TRBV20-1	12	NA
CASSRQGSNYGHTF	TGTGCCAGCAGTCGACAGGGTTCTAACTATGGCCACACCTTC	TRBD1	TRBJ1-2	TRBV28	14	NA
CASSVGLEYQETQYF	TGTGCCAGCAGCGTAGGTCTAGAGTACCAAGAGACCCAGTACTTC	NA	TRBJ2-5	TRBV9	15	many